The TCR beta chain under discussion was sequenced for a study of blood T cell repertoires in COVID-19. Study in general: Donors in the United States, Italy and Spain gave samples during acute or convalescent COVID-19.

Germline loops: CDR1 MNHEY, CDR2 SVGAGI. The CDR3 sequence is 16 residues long. The V and J ends lost 0 bases and 10 bases respectively, with 16 bases between them. This clone has only one observation. Methods used by the authors: Amplification of reference gene primers was used by the study to estimate nucleated cell counts. Clones were read by immunoSEQ multiplex PCR, and TCRdb kept only the in-frame ones, dropping some. V, J and clone size are those of that table, while D and trimming were read from the DNA. There are roughly 170,000 clones in the sample; roughly 80% occur only once, and around 7% lies in the top ten.

The sample comprised peripheral blood. The receptor was derived from a human donor in a cohort sampled during active COVID-19. The chain couples TRBV6-5 to TRBJ1-6, with a tentative D call TRBD1 (6 bases). The CDR3 sequence is CASSYSFTGQGSPLHF. CDR3 in DNA: TGTGCCAGCAGTTACTCGTTTACAGGGCAAGGGTCACCCCTCCACTTT.